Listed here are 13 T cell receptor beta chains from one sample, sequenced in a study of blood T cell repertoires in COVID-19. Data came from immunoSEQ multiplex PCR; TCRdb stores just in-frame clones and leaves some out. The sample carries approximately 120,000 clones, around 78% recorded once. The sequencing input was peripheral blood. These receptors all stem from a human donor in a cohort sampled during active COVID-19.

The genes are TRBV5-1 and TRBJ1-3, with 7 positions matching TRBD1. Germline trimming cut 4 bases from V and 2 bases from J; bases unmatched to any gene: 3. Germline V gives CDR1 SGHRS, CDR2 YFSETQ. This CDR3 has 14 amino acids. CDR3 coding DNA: TGCGCCAGCAGCGGTACAGGGGCTGGAAACACCATATATTTT. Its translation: CASSGTGAGNTIYF. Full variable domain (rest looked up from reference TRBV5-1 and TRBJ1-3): KAGVTQTPRYLIKTRGQQVTLSCSPISGHRSVSWYQQTPGQGLQFLFEYFSETQRNKGNFPGRFSGRQFSNSRSEMNVSTLELGDSALYLCASSGTGAGNTIYFGEGSWLTVV.

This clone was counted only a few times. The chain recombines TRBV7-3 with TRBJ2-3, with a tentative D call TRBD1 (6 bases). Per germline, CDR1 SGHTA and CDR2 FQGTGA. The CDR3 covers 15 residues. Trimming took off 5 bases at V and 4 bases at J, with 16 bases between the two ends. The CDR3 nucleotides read TGTGCCAGCAGCACTCGAGGGGGTACTGCAGATACGCAGTATTTT. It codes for CASSTRGGTADTQYF.

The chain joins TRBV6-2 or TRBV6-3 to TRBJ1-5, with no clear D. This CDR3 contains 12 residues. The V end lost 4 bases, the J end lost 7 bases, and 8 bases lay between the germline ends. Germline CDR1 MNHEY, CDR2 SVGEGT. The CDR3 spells CASSFGEQPQHF. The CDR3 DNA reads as TGTGCCAGCAGTTTCGGGGAGCAGCCCCAGCATTTT.

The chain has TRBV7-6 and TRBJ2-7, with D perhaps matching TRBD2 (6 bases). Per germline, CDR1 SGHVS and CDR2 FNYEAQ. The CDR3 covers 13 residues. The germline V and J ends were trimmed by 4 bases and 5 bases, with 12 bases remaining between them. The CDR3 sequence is CASSSGPGDEQYF. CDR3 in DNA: TGTGCCAGCAGCTCGGGCCCGGGGGACGAGCAGTACTTC.

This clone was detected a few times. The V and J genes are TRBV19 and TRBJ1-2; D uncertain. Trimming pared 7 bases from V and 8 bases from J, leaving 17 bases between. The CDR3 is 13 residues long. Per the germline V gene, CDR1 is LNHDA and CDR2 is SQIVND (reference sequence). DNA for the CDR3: TGTGCCAGTAACCCGGGTAGCTTCTACGGCTACACCTTC. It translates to CASNPGSFYGYTF.

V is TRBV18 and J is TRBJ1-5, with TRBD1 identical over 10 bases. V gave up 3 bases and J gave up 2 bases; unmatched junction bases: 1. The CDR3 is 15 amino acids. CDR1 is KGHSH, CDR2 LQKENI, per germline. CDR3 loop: CASSPGTGGNQPQHF. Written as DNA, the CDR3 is TGTGCCAGCTCACCCGGGACAGGGGGCAATCAGCCCCAGCATTTT.

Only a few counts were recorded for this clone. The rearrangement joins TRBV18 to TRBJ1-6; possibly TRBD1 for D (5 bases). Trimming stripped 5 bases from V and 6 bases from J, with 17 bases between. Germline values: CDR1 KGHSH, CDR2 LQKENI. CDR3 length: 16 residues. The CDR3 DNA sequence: TGTGCCAGCTCATCTCAGGGACGGGGGACTAATTCACCCCTCCACTTT. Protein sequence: CASSSQGRGTNSPLHF.

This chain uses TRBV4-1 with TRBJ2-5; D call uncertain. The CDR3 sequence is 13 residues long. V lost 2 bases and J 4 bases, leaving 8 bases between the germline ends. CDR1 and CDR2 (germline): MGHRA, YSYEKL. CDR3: CASSQRFSETQYF. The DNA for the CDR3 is TGCGCCAGCAGCCAACGGTTTTCAGAGACCCAGTACTTC.

The CDR3 nucleotides read TGTGCCATCAGTGAGTCGGGAGGGGGCACTGAAGCTTTCTTT. As protein: CAISESGGGTEAFF. This chain uses TRBV10-3 with TRBJ1-1; the D gene is possibly TRBD1 (6 bases). CDR1 is ENHRY and CDR2 is SYGVKD in the germline V gene. V lost 0 bases and J 4 bases, leaving 9 bases between the germline ends. The CDR3 length is 14 residues.

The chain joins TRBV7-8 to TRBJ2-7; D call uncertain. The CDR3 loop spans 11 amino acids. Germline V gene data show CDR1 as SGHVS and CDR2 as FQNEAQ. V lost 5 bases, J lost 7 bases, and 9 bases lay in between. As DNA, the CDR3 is TGTGCCAGCAGCCTCACACGAGAGCAGTACTTC. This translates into CASSLTREQYF. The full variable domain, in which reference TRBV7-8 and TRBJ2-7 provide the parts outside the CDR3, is GAGVSQSPRYKVAKRGQDVALRCDPISGHVSLFWYQQALGQGPEFLTYFQNEAQLDKSGLPSDRFFAERPEGSVSTLKIQRTQQEDSAVYLCASSLTREQYFGPGTRLTVT.

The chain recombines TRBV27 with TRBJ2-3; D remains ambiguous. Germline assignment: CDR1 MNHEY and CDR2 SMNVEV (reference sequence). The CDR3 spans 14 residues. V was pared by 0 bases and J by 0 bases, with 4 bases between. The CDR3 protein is CASSLSTSTDTQYF. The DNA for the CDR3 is TGTGCCAGCAGTTTATCCACAAGCACAGATACGCAGTATTTT.

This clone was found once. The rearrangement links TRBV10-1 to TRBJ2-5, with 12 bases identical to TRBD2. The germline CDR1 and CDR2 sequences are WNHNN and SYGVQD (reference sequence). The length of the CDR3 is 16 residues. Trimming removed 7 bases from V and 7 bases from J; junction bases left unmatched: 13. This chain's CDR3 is CASTPRTSGKRWTQYF. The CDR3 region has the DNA TGCGCCAGCACCCCCCGGACTAGCGGGAAAAGGTGGACCCAGTACTTC.

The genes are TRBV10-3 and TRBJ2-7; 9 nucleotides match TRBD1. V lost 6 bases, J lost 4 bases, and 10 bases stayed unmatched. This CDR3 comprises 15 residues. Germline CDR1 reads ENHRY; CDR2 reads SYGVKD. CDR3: CAIRGTGTTQYEQYF. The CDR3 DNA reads TGTGCCATCAGAGGGACAGGGACGACCCAGTACGAGCAGTACTTC.